This TCR beta chain was observed in a study of siplizumab effects on memory and regulatory T cells. The germline V and J ends were trimmed by 6 bases and 4 bases, with 9 bases remaining between them. The CDR3 is 11 residues long. Germline CDR1 DFQATT, CDR2 SNEGSKA (reference sequence). Clones were sequenced by immunoSEQ multiplex PCR, and TCRdb holds only the in-frame ones, with some missing. The sample shows fewer than 120,000 clones, roughly 89% of them seen only once. The sample consisted of CD4+ T cells sorted from blood. This receptor was taken from a human donor in good health. The chain couples TRBV20-1 to TRBJ1-1; maybe TRBD1 (5 bases). CDR3 sequence reads: CSAPDSTEAFF. The DNA of the CDR3 is TGCAGTGCGCCCGACAGCACTGAAGCTTTCTTT.